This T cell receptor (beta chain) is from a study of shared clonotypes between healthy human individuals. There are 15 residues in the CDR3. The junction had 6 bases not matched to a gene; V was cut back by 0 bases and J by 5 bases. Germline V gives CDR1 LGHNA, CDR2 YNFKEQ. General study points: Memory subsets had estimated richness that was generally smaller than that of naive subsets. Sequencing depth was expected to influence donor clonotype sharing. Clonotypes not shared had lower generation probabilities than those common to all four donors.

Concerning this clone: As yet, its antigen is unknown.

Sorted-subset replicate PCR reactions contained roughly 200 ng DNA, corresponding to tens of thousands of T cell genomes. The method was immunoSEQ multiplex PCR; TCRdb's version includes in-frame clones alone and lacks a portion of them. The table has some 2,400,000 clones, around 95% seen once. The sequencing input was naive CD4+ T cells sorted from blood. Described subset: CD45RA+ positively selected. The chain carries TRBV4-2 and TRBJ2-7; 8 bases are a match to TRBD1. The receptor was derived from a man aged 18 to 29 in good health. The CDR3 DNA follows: TGTGCCAGCAGCCAAGATCGGACAGGGTTAGACGAGCAGTACTTC. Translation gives CASSQDRTGLDEQYF.